This T cell receptor beta chain was documented in a study of T cell responses to AZD1222 COVID-19 vaccine. Broader study findings: Among those given AZD1222, only 6 or 7 were seropositive at baseline. None of the repertoires were sampled until the peak T cell response had passed. Clonal diversity was possibly underestimated; the donors were predominantly white British and more often female. Once two AZD1222 doses were given, Spike-specific TCR breadth and depth went up.

Sequencing used immunoSEQ multiplex PCR; TCRdb keeps in-frame clones, though not all of them. This table holds 130,000 or so clones, 75% to 95% found once. This CDR3 has 19 amino acids. The V segment lost 2 bases and the J segment 7 bases; nucleotides outside the gene matches: 21. Germline V CDR1 and CDR2: SGHTA, FQGTGA. On this clone itself: Its target is not known.

The chain joins TRBV7-3 to TRBJ2-7, with 9 nucleotides matching TRBD1. This clonotype was sampled from an adult who received the MenACWY meningococcal vaccine as a control. The material was peripheral blood, obtained 28 days after the second dose of the MenACWY control vaccine. The CDR3 loop is CASSLFPSGQGIGSGEQYF. The CDR3 coding sequence is TGTGCCAGCAGCTTATTCCCCTCTGGACAGGGGATAGGTTCGGGGGAGCAGTACTTC.